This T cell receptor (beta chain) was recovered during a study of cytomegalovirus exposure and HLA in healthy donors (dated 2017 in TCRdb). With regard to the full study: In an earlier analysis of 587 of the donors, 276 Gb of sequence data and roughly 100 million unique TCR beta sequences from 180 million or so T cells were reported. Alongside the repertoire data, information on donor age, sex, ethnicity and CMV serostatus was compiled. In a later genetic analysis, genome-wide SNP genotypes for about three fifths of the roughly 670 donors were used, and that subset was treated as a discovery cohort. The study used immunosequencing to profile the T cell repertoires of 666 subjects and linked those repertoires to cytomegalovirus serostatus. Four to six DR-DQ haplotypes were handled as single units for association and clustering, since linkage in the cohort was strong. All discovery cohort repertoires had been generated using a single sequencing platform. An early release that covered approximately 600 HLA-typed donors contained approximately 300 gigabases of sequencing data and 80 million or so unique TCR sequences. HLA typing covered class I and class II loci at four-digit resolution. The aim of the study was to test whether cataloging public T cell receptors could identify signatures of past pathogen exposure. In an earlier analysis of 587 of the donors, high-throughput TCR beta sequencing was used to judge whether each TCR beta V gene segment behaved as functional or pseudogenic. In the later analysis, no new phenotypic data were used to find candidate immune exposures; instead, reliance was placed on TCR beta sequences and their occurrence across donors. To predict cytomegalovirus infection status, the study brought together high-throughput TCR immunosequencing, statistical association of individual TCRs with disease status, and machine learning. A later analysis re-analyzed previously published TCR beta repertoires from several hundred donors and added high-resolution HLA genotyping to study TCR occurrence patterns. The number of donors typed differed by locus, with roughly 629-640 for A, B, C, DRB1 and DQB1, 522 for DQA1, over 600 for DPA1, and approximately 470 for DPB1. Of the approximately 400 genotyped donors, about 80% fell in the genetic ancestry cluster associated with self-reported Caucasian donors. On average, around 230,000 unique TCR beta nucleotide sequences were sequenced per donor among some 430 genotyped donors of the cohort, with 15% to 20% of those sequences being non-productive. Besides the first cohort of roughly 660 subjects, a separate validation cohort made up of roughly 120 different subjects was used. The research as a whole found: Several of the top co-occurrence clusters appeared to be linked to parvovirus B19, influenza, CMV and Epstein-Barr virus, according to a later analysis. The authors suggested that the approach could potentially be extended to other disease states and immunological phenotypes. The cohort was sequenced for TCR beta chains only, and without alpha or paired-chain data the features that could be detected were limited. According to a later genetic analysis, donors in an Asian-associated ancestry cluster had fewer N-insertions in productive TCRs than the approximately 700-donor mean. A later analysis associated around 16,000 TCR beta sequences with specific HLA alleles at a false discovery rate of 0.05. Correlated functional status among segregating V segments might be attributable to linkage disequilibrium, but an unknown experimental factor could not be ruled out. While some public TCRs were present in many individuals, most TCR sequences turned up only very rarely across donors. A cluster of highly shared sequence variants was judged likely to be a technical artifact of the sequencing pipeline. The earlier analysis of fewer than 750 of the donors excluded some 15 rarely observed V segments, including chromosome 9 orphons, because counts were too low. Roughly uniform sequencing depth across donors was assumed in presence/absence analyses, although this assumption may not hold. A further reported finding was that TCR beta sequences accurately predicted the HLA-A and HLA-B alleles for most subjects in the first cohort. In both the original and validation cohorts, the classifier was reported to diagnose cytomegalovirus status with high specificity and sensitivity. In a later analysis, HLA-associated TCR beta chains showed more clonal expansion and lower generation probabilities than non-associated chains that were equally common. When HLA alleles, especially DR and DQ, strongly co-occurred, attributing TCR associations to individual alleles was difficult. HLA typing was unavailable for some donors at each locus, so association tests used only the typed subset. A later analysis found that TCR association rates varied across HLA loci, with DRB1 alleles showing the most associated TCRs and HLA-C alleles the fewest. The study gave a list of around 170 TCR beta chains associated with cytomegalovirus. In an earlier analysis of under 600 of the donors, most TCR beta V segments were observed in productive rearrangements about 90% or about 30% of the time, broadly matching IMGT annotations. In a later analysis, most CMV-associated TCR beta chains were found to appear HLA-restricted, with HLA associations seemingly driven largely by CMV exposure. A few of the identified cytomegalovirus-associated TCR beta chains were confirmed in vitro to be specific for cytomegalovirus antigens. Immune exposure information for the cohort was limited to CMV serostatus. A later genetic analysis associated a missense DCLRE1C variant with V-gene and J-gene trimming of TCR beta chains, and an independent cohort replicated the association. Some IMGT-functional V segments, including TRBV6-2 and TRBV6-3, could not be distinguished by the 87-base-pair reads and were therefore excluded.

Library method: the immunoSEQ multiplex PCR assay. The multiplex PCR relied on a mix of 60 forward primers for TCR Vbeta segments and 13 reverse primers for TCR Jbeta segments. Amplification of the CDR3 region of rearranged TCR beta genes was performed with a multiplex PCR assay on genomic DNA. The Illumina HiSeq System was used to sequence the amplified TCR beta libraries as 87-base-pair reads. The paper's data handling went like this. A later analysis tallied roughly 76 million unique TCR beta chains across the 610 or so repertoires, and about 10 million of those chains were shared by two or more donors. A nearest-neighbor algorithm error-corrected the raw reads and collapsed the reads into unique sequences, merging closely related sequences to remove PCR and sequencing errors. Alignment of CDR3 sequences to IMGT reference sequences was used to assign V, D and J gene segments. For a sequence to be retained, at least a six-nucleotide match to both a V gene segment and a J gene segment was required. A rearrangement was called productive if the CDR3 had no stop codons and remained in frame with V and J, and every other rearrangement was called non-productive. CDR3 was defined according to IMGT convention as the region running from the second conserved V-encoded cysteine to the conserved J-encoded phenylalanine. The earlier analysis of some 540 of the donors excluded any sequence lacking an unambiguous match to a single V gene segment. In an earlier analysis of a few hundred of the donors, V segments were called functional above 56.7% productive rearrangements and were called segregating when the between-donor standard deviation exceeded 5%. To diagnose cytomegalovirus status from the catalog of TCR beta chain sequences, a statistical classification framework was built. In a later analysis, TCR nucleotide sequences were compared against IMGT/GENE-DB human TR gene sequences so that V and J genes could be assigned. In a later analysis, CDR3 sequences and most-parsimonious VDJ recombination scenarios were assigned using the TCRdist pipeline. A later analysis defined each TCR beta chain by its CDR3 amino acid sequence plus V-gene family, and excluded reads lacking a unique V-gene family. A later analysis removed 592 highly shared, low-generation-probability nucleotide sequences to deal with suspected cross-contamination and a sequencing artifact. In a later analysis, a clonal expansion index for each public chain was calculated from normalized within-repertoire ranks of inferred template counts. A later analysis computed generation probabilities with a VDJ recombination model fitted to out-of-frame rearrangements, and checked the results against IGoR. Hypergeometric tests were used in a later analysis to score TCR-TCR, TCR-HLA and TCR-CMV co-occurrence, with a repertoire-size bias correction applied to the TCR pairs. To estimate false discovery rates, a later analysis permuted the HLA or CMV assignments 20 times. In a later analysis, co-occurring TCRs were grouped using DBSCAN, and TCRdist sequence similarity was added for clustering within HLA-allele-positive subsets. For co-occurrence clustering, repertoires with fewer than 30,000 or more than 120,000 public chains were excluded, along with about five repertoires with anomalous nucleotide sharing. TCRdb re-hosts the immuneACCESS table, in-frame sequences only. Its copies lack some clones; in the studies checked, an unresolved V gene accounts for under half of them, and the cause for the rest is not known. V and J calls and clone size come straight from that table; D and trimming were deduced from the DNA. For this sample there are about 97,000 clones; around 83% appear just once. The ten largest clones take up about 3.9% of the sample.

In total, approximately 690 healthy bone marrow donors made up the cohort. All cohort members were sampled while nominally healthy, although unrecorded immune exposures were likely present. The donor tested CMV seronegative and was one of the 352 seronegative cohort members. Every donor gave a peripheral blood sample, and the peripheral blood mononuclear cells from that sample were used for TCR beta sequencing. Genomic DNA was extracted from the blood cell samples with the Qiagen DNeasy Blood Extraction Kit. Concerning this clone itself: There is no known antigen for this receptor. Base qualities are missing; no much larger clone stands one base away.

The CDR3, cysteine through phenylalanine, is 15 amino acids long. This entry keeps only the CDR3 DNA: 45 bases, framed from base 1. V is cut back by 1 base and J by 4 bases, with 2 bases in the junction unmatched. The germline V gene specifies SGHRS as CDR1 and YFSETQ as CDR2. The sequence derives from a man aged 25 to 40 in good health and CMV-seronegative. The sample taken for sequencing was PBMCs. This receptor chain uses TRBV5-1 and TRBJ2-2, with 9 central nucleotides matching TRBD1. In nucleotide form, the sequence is TGCGCCAGCAGCTTGCGGACAGGGGCCACCGGGGAGCTGTTTTTT. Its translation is CASSLRTGATGELFF.